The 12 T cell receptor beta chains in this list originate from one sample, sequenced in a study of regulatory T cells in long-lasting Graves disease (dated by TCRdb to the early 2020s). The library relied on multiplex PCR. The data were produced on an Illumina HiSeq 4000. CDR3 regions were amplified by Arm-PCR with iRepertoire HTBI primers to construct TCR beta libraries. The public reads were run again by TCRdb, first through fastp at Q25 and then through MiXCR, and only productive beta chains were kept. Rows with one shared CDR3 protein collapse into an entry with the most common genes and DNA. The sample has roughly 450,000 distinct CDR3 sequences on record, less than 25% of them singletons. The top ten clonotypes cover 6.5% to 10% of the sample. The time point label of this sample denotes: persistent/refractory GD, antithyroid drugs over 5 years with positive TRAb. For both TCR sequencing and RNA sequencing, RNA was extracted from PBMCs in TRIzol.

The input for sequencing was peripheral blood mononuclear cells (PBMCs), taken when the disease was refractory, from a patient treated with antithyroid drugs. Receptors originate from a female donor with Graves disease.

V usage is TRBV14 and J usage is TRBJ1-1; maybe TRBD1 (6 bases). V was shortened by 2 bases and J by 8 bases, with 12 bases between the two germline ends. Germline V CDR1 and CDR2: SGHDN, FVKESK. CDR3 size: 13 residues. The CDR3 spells CASSQWRGLEAFF. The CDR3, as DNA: TGTGCCAGCAGCCAATGGCGGGGGCTAGAAGCTTTCTTT.

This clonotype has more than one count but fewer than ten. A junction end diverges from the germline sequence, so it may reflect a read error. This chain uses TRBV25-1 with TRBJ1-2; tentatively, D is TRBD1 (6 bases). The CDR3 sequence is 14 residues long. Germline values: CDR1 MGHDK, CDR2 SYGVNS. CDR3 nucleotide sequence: TGTACCAGTGCACGGGGGGGGCGGGTAAATGGCTACACCTTC. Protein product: CTSARGGRVNGYTF.

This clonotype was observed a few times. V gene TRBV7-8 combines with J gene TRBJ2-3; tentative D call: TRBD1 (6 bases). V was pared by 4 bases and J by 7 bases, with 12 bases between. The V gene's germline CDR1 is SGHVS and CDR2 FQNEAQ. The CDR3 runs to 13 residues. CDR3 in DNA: TGTGCCAGCAGCTCCAGGGGTCGGCATACGCAGTATTTT. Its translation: CASSSRGRHTQYF.

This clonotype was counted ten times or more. CDR3 protein: CASSQGAGSYEQYF. The CDR3, as DNA: TGTGCCAGCAGCCAAGGGGCCGGCTCCTACGAGCAGTACTTC. V is TRBV3-1 and J is TRBJ2-7, with unresolved D. The V gene lost 1 base and the J gene lost 0 bases, with 7 bases spanning the gap. Germline assignment: CDR1 LGHDT and CDR2 YNNKEL (reference sequence). The CDR3 has 14 amino acids.

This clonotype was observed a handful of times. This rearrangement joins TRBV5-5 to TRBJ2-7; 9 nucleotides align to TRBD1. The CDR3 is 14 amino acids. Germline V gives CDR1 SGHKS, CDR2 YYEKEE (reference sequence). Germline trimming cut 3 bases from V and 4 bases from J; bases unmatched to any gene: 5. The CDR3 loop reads CASSWVQGAYEQYF. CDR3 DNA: TGTGCCAGCAGCTGGGTACAGGGGGCATACGAGCAGTACTTC. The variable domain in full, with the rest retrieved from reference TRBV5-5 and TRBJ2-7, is DAGVTQSPTHLIKTRGQQVTLRCSPISGHKSVSWYQQVLGQGPQFIFQYYEKEERGRGNFPDRFSARQFPNYSSELNVNALLLGDSALYLCASSWVQGAYEQYFGPGTRLTVT.

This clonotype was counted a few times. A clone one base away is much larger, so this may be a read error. The CDR3 here is CASSSSGERSTEAFF. The DNA for the CDR3 is TGCGCCAGCAGCTCCTCCGGGGAGCGGTCGACTGAAGCTTTCTTT. The gene calls are TRBV5-1 and TRBJ1-1; no firm D call. Looked up from germline, CDR1 is SGHRS and CDR2 is YFSETQ. The CDR3 totals 15 residues. Trimming took off 3 bases at V and 5 bases at J, with 17 bases between the two ends.

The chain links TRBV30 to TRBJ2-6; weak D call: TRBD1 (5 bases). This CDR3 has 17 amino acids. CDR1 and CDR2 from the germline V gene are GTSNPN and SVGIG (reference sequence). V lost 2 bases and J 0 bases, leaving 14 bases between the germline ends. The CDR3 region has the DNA TGTGCCTGGAGTAGACAGTGGTTTAGCTCTGGGGCCAACGTCCTGACTTTC. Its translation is CAWSRQWFSSGANVLTF.

The CDR3 nucleotides are TGTGCCAGTAGTCGTGGGGGACCTATGAACACCGGGGAGCTGTTTTTT. It is translated as CASSRGGPMNTGELFF. The chain employs TRBV19 and TRBJ2-2; D may be TRBD1 or TRBD2 (5 bases each). This CDR3 contains 16 residues. CDR1 and CDR2 from the germline V gene are LNHDA and SQIVND (reference sequence). The V end was cut by 5 bases, the J end by 1 base, with 14 bases between.

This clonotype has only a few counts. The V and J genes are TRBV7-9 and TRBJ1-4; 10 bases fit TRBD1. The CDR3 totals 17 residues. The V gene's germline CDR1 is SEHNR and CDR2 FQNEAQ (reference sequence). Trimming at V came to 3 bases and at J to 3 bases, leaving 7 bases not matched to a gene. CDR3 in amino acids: CASSFPGQGMANEKLFF. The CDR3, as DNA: TGTGCCAGCAGCTTCCCGGGACAGGGGATGGCTAATGAAAAACTGTTTTTT.

The CDR3 here is CASRPGTVNTGELFF. The CDR3 DNA reads as TGTGCCAGCAGGCCCGGGACGGTGAACACCGGGGAGCTGTTTTTT. The chain is built from TRBV6-1 and TRBJ2-2; perhaps D is TRBD1 or TRBD2 (5 bases each). With 6 bases removed from V and 1 base from J, the gap between germline ends came to 12 bases. Germline V gives CDR1 MNHNS, CDR2 SASEGT. The CDR3 spans 15 residues.

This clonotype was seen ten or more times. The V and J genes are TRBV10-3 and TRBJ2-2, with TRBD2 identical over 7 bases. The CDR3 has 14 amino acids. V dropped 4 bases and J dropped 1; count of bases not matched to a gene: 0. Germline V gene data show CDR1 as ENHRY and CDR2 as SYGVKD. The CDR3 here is CAISVAGNTGELFF. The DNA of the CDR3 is TGTGCCATCAGTGTAGCGGGGAACACCGGGGAGCTGTTTTTT.

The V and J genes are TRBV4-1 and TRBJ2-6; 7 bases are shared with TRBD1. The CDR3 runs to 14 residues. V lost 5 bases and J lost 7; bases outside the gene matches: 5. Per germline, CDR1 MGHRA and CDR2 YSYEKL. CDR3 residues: CASSEYRGANVLTF. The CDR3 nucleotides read TGCGCCAGCAGCGAATACAGGGGAGCCAACGTCCTGACTTTC.